This TCR beta chain came from a study of shared T cell receptors in the human thymus. Method: immunoSEQ multiplex PCR; TCRdb's copy keeps in-frame clones and lacks some. Of roughly 560,000 clones listed, around 78% were seen once; the top ten hold more than 0.01%. V was clipped by 3 bases and J by 7 bases, with 13 bases between them. The germline gives CDR1 SEHNR, CDR2 FQNEAQ (reference sequence). There are 13 residues in the CDR3. The data were also submitted as part of a second study, on human thymus T cells. As that report states: Immunologically healthy infants in Finland undergoing congenital heart defect surgery were the donors. Thymus pieces cut out during corrective heart surgery were the tissue that was used. Thymic and blood repertoires appeared to display a bias in their usage of V and J genes. Related reports documented highly overlapping thymic repertoires among unrelated individuals.

The rearrangement uses TRBV7-9 and TRBJ2-7, with D tentatively TRBD1 (6 bases). The sample was thymocytes. The clonotype was recovered from a boy younger than two with a congenital heart defect. CDR3 sequence: CASSFQGREEQYF. Here the CDR3 DNA reads TGTGCCAGCAGCTTCCAGGGGAGAGAGGAGCAGTACTTC.